The following is a T cell receptor beta chain sequence with its context. CDR1 is GTSNPN, CDR2 SVGIG, per germline (reference sequence). The CDR3 consists of 11 residues. V shed 3 bases, J shed 8 bases, and the junction held 3 bases outside the gene matches. Some clones are missing from TCRdb's copy, which holds only in-frame ones; the method was immunoSEQ multiplex PCR. The repertoire holds some 190,000 clones, with around four fifths as singletons. This specimen comes from a study of blood T cell repertoires in COVID-19. Turning to the study itself: COVID-19 samples from acute and convalescent phases originated in the United States, Italy and Spain.

The sequence was collected from a human donor in a cohort sampled during active COVID-19. The sequenced sample consisted of peripheral blood. V usage is TRBV30 and J usage is TRBJ1-2, with TRBD1 identical over 7 bases. As DNA, the CDR3 is TGTGCCTGGAGGTGGGACAGCGGCTACACCTTC. It encodes CAWRWDSGYTF. Full variable domain (outside the CDR3, taken from reference TRBV30 and TRBJ1-2): SQTIHQWPATLVQPVGSPLSLECTVEGTSNPNLYWYRQAAGRGLQLLFYSVGIGQISSEVPQNLSASRPQDRQFILSSKKLLLSDSGFYLCAWRWDSGYTFGSGTRLTVV.